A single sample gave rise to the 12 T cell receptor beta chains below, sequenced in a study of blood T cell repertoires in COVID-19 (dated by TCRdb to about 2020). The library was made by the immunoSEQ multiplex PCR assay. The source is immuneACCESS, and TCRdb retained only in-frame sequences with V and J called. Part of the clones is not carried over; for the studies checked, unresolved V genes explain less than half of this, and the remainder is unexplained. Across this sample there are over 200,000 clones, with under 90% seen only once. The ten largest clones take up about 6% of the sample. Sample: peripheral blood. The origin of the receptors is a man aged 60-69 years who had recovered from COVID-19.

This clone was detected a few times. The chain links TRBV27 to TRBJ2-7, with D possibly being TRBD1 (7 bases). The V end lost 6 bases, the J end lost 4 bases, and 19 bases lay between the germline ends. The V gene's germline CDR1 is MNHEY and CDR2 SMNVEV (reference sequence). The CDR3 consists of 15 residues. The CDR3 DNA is TGTGCCAGCAGAACAGGGGTCCTCGGGAGTTACGAGCAGTACTTC. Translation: CASRTGVLGSYEQYF.

The CDR3 sequence: CASSRTLLGYGYTF. The CDR3 region has the DNA TGTGCCAGCAGCCGGACACTTCTCGGCTATGGCTACACCTTC. The V and J genes are TRBV28 and TRBJ1-2; maybe TRBD1 (5 bases). The CDR3 totals 14 residues. The germline V gene has CDR1 MDHEN and CDR2 SYDVKM. V lost 6 bases and J 4 bases, leaving 15 bases between the germline ends.

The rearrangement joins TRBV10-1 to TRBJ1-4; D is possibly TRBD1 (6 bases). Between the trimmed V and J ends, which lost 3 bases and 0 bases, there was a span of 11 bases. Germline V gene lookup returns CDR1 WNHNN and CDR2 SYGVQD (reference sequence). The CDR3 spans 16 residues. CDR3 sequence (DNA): TGCGCCAGCAGTGAAGGGGGATTCGCAACTAATGAAAAACTGTTTTTT. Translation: CASSEGGFATNEKLFF.

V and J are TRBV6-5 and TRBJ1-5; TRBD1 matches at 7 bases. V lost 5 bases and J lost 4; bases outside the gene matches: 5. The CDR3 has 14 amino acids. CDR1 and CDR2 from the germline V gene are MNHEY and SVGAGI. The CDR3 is CASSLNRGNQPQHF. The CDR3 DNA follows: TGTGCCAGCAGTCTTAACAGGGGAAATCAGCCCCAGCATTTT.

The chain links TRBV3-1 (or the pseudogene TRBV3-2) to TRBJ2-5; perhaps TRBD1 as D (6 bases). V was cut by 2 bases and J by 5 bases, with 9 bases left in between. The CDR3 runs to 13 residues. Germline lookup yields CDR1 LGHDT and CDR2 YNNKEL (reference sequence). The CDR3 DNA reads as TGTGCCAGCAGCCAACGAAGGGGGGAGACCCAGTACTTC. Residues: CASSQRRGETQYF.

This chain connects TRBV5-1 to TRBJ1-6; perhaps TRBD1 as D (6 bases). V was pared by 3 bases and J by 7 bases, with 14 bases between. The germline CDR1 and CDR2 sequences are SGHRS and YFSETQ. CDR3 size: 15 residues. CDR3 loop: CASSSMTGQNSPLHF. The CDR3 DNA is TGCGCCAGCAGCTCAATGACAGGACAAAATTCACCCCTCCACTTT.

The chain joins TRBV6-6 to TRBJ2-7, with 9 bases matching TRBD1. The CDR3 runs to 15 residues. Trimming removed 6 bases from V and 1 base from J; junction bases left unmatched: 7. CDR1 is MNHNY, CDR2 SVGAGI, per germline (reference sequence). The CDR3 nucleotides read TGTGCCAGCAGACTTACAGGGGGCCGGTCCTACGAGCAGTACTTC. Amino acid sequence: CASRLTGGRSYEQYF.

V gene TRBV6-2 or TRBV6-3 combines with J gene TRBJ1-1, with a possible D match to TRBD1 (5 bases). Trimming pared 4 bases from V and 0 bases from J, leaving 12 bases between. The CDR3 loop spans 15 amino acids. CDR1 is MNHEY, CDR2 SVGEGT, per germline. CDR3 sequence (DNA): TGTGCCAGCAGTTCTTACAGGATTATGAACACTGAAGCTTTCTTT. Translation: CASSSYRIMNTEAFF.

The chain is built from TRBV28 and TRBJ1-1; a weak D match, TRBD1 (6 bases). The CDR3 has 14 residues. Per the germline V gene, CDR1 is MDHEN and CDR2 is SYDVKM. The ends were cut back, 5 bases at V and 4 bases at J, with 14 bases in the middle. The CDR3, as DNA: TGTGCCAGCAGTATGTTGACAGGTACCACTGAAGCTTTCTTT. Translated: CASSMLTGTTEAFF.

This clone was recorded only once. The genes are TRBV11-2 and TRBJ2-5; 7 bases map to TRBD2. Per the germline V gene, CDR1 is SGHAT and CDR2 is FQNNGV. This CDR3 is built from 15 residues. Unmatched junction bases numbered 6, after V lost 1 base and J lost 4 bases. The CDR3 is CASSLGKTGGETQYF. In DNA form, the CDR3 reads TGTGCCAGCAGCTTAGGGAAGACGGGGGGAGAGACCCAGTACTTC.

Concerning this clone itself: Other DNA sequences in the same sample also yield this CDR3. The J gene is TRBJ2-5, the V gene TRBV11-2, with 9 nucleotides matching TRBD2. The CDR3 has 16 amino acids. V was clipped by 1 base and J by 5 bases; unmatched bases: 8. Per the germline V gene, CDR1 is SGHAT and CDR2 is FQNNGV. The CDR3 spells CASSLGVAGEQETQYF. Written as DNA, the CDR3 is TGTGCCAGCAGCTTAGGAGTAGCGGGGGAACAGGAGACCCAGTACTTC.

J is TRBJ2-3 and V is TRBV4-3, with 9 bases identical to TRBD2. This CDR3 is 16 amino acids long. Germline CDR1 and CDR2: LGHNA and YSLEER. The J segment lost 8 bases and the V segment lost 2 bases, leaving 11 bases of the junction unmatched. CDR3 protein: CASSQNFAGGPGTQYF. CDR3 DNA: TGCGCCAGCAGCCAAAATTTCGCGGGAGGGCCGGGTACGCAGTATTTT.